This passage covers 16 T cell receptor beta chains from one sample sequenced in a study of blood T cell repertoires in COVID-19. The data were produced by immunoSEQ multiplex PCR, yet TCRdb's version contains in-frame clones alone and is incomplete. The sample yields tens of thousands of clones, 86% seen once. Material for sequencing was peripheral blood. These receptors were taken from an older man with active COVID-19.

The rearrangement links TRBV5-1 to TRBJ2-3, with 8 bases aligning to TRBD1. Germline V CDR1 and CDR2: SGHRS, YFSETQ. Trimming cost V 7 bases and J 0 bases; bases outside gene matches: 4. CDR3 length: 14 amino acids. This CDR3 is CASRTGSSTDTQYF. For the CDR3, the DNA is TGCGCCAGCCGGACAGGGTCTAGCACAGATACGCAGTATTTT. Together with reference TRBV5-1 and TRBJ2-3, the CDR3 gives the full variable domain: KAGVTQTPRYLIKTRGQQVTLSCSPISGHRSVSWYQQTPGQGLQFLFEYFSETQRNKGNFPGRFSGRQFSNSRSEMNVSTLELGDSALYLCASRTGSSTDTQYFGPGTRLTVL.

The chain couples TRBV7-2 to TRBJ2-2, with 8 bases that match TRBD2. With V trimmed by 5 bases and J by 1 base, 6 bases remained unmatched. CDR3 length: 16 amino acids. Germline CDR1 is SGHTA and CDR2 is FQGNSA. CDR3 sequence (DNA): TGTGCCAGCAGCCCCCGGACTAGCCTGAACACCGGGGAGCTGTTTTTT. Translation: CASSPRTSLNTGELFF.

The genes are TRBV18 and TRBJ1-1, with D hard to call. This CDR3 contains 17 residues. Germline CDR1 KGHSH, CDR2 LQKENI. Deletions cut 2 bases from V and 0 bases from J, with 16 bases between. CDR3 DNA sequence: TGTGCCAGCTCACCAGTGCAAACCCGAGGGATGAACACTGAAGCTTTCTTT. Amino acids: CASSPVQTRGMNTEAFF.

The rearrangement joins TRBV7-8 to TRBJ1-5, with D possibly TRBD1 on 5 matching bases. This CDR3 has 13 residues. Germline V gives CDR1 SGHVS, CDR2 FQNEAQ. Trimming shortened V by 5 bases and J by 5 bases, and 10 bases separated the two germline ends. CDR3 DNA: TGTGCCAGCAGCCGGACATGGGATCAGCCCCAGCATTTT. Encoded protein: CASSRTWDQPQHF.

This chain links TRBV20-1 with TRBJ2-1; 7 nucleotides line up with TRBD2. In germline, CDR1 is DFQATT, CDR2 SNEGSKA (reference sequence). The CDR3 covers 11 residues. V gave up 5 bases and J gave up 13 bases; unmatched junction bases: 8. The CDR3 region is CSAQGLVRQFF. The CDR3 DNA is TGCAGTGCTCAAGGACTAGTACGACAGTTCTTC.

This chain links TRBV7-8 with TRBJ1-5; D is possibly TRBD1 (6 bases). Germline CDR1 SGHVS, CDR2 FQNEAQ. V lost 5 bases and J 0 bases, leaving 17 bases between the germline ends. The CDR3 extends over 17 amino acids. CDR3 DNA sequence: TGTGCCAGCAGCCCCATAAGGGACACGTATAGCAATCAGCCCCAGCATTTT. Its translation: CASSPIRDTYSNQPQHF. The full variable domain, with the rest looked up from reference TRBV7-8 and TRBJ1-5, is GAGVSQSPRYKVAKRGQDVALRCDPISGHVSLFWYQQALGQGPEFLTYFQNEAQLDKSGLPSDRFFAERPEGSVSTLKIQRTQQEDSAVYLCASSPIRDTYSNQPQHFGDGTRLSIL.

The rearrangement links TRBV18 to TRBJ1-5; D ambiguous. Germline lookup yields CDR1 KGHSH and CDR2 LQKENI. The CDR3 length is 14 residues. V was pared by 4 bases and J by 7 bases, with 14 bases between. The CDR3 DNA reads as TGTGCCAGCTCACGCGAGGCCCGGAGGCAGCCCCAGCATTTT. Translating it yields CASSREARRQPQHF.

The chain joins TRBV6-6 to TRBJ1-5; a weak D match, TRBD1 (6 bases). The CDR3 has 13 residues. V was trimmed by 7 bases and J by 8 bases, leaving 15 bases between them. The germline CDR1 and CDR2 sequences are MNHNY and SVGAGI (reference sequence). The DNA for the CDR3 is TGTGCCAGCACCCGGGGGGGCTACGAGCCCCAGCATTTT. It translates to CASTRGGYEPQHF.

The chain uses TRBV5-6 and TRBJ2-7, with 10 nucleotides matching TRBD2. Unmatched junction bases numbered 9, after V lost 4 bases and J lost 5 bases. The CDR3 extends over 15 amino acids. In germline, CDR1 is SGHDT, CDR2 YYEEEE. Here the CDR3 reads CASSEGRLAGHEQYF. The CDR3 coding sequence is TGTGCCAGCAGCGAGGGGAGACTAGCGGGCCACGAGCAGTACTTC.

In the case of this clone: This same CDR3 is encoded by further DNA sequences in the sample. The chain uses TRBV9 and TRBJ2-1; a weak D match, TRBD2 (6 bases). The V gene lost 4 bases and the J gene lost 0 bases, with 14 bases spanning the gap. The CDR3 extends over 16 amino acids. From germline, CDR1 is SGDLS and CDR2 YYNGEE. The CDR3 DNA reads TGTGCCAGCAGCCCTCGCGGGGCCAGCTCCTACAATGAGCAGTTCTTC. Its translation: CASSPRGASSYNEQFF.

About this clone: Other DNA sequences in the same sample also yield this CDR3. The chain employs TRBV7-2 and TRBJ2-3, with a possible D match to TRBD1 (5 bases). Germline assignment: CDR1 SGHTA and CDR2 FQGNSA. Trimming took 1 base from V and 0 from J, leaving 8 bases between them. The CDR3 spans 15 residues. CDR3 DNA: TGTGCCAGCAGCTTAGGGGGCCCCAGCACAGATACGCAGTATTTT. Amino acids: CASSLGGPSTDTQYF.

The chain links TRBV7-9 to TRBJ2-1, with 7 bases that match TRBD2. J lost 7 bases, V lost 3 bases, and 6 bases had no gene match. CDR3 length equals 14 residues. Germline V gives CDR1 SEHNR, CDR2 FQNEAQ (reference sequence). Here the CDR3 reads CASSLGLPSNEQFF. CDR3 DNA sequence: TGTGCCAGCAGCTTGGGACTACCTTCAAATGAGCAGTTCTTC.

This chain joins TRBV27 and TRBJ2-7; 9 bases map to TRBD2. CDR3 size: 15 residues. The J segment lost 2 bases and the V segment lost 5 bases, leaving 7 bases of the junction unmatched. Germline CDR1 MNHEY, CDR2 SMNVEV (reference sequence). Here the CDR3 reads CASSTQPSGAYEQYF. DNA for the CDR3: TGTGCCAGCAGTACCCAGCCTAGCGGGGCCTACGAGCAGTACTTC.

This chain uses TRBV30 with TRBJ2-7; D is unresolved. Germline CDR1 is GTSNPN and CDR2 is SVGIG (reference sequence). The CDR3 extends over 12 amino acids. V gave up 5 bases and J gave up 2 bases, with 10 bases separating them. CDR3 in DNA: TGTGCCTGGGCAGGTGCCACCTACGAGCAGTACTTC. Protein sequence: CAWAGATYEQYF.

DNA for the CDR3: TGTGCCAGCAGGCCTGGAGGGATAGATACGCAGTATTTT. Its protein product is CASRPGGIDTQYF. V gene TRBV27 combines with J gene TRBJ2-3; possible D gene TRBD2, 6 bases. Germline CDR1 MNHEY, CDR2 SMNVEV (reference sequence). The CDR3 has 13 residues. V was trimmed by 6 bases and J by 5 bases, leaving 12 bases between them.

The chain is built from TRBV7-2 and TRBJ2-5; 16 bases map to TRBD2. CDR1 and CDR2 (germline): SGHTA, FQGNSA. The CDR3 covers 19 residues. V shed 5 bases, J shed 5 bases, and the junction held 14 bases outside the gene matches. The CDR3 nucleotides read TGTGCCAGCAGCCCCGTGGGACTAGCGGGAGGGGGTTACTGGGAGACCCAGTACTTC. It codes for CASSPVGLAGGGYWETQYF.